These T cell receptor beta chains were read from a single sample in a study of blood T cell repertoires in COVID-19. Using immunoSEQ multiplex PCR, the repertoire was profiled, and TCRdb retains in-frame clones only, with some absent. The data show 270,000 or so clones, roughly 89% seen once. The sequenced sample consisted of peripheral blood. The receptors were gathered from a woman in her thirties or forties who had recovered from COVID-19. The CDR3 runs from the conserved cysteine through the conserved F or W. The D gene is left open where the match is weak. Expanded clones are given a class, and other clones once, few, many or no size at all.

J gene	V gene	clone size	D gene	CDR3 protein	CDR3 DNA
TRBJ2-1	TRBV7-8	NA	TRBD2	CASSTGTSGIWLF	TGTGCCAGCAGCACCGGGACTAGCGGGATTTGGCTCTTC
TRBJ1-5	TRBV2	few	NA	CASSEGGQPTPNQPQHF	TGTGCCAGCAGTGAAGGCGGGCAGCCGACCCCAAATCAGCCCCAGCATTTT
TRBJ2-5	TRBV5-3	NA	NA	CARSLAGETQYF	TGTGCCAGAAGCTTGGCGGGGGAGACCCAGTACTTC
TRBJ2-5	TRBV18	NA	TRBD2	CASSRRQASGLQETQYF	TGTGCCAGCTCACGCCGGCAAGCTAGCGGTCTCCAAGAGACCCAGTACTTC
TRBJ2-7	TRBV5-1	NA	NA	CASSPQLGEVHYEQYF	TGCGCCAGCAGCCCGCAGTTAGGGGAGGTTCACTACGAGCAGTACTTC
TRBJ2-7	TRBV2	NA	NA	CASSVVETRTLSFGEQYF	TGTGCCAGCAGTGTAGTGGAGACTAGGACCCTAAGTTTTGGCGAGCAGTACTTC
TRBJ1-2	TRBV6-5	NA	TRBD1	CASGQGLTNYGYTF	TGTGCCAGCGGACAGGGCCTTACTAACTATGGCTACACCTTC
TRBJ1-3	TRBV23-1	NA	NA	CASTPADTIYF	TGCGCCAGCACGCCGGCGGACACCATATATTTT
TRBJ2-7	TRBV7-9	NA	TRBD2	CASSFSPGGSDEQYF	TGTGCCAGCAGCTTCTCCCCCGGGGGGTCCGACGAGCAGTACTTC
TRBJ2-7	TRBV5-8	NA	NA	CASSPSYEQYF	TGTGCCAGCAGCCCTTCCTACGAGCAGTACTTC
TRBJ1-2	TRBV7-9	NA	NA	CASSPQTAVYGYTF	TGTGCCAGCAGCCCCCAGACAGCAGTTTATGGCTACACCTTC
TRBJ2-3	TRBV30	NA	TRBD2	CAWSSRTSGTWGTQYF	TGTGCCTGGAGCTCCCGGACTAGCGGGACTTGGGGTACGCAGTATTTT
TRBJ1-4	TRBV5-4	once	NA	CASSLRELSRSEKLFF	TGTGCCAGCAGCCTACGGGAGCTCAGCAGAAGTGAAAAACTGTTTTTT
TRBJ2-3	TRBV19	NA	TRBD1	CASSPAQATGSDTQYF	TGTGCCAGTAGCCCTGCCCAGGCGACAGGGTCAGATACGCAGTATTTT
TRBJ2-3	TRBV10-2	once	TRBD2	CASSAETSGVRTDTQYF	TGCGCCAGCAGTGCAGAGACTAGCGGGGTGAGGACAGATACGCAGTATTTT
TRBJ1-1	TRBV19	once	NA	CASSTGTQSFF	TGTGCCAGTAGCACCGGGACACAGTCTTTCTTT
TRBJ2-2	TRBV5-1	NA	NA	CASSPGQGGGPGELFF	TGCGCCAGCAGCCCCGGACAGGGAGGGGGCCCCGGGGAGCTGTTTTTT
TRBJ2-1	TRBV2	NA	TRBD1	CASSSGGVGYNEQFF	TGTGCCAGCAGTTCAGGGGGAGTAGGCTACAATGAGCAGTTCTTC
TRBJ1-5	TRBV30	once	NA	CAWTRGGNQPQHF	TGTGCCTGGACCCGGGGAGGTAATCAGCCCCAGCATTTT
TRBJ2-3	TRBV7-2	NA	NA	CASSYGLLADTQYF	TGTGCCAGCAGCTACGGACTTTTGGCGGATACGCAGTATTTT
TRBJ1-1	TRBV12-3/TRBV12-4	once	NA	CASKGMNTEAFF	TGTGCCAGCAAGGGGATGAACACTGAAGCTTTCTTT
TRBJ2-1	TRBV9	NA	NA	CASSVEGLPYNEQFF	TGTGCCAGCAGCGTTGAGGGACTCCCATACAATGAGCAGTTCTTC
TRBJ2-3	TRBV24-1	NA	TRBD2	CATSDTTSGSTDTQYF	TGTGCCACCAGTGATACAACTAGCGGGAGTACAGATACGCAGTATTTT
TRBJ2-1	TRBV25-1	NA	NA	CASSESGYNEQFF	TGTGCCAGCAGTGAATCCGGCTACAATGAGCAGTTCTTC
TRBJ1-2	TRBV28	few	NA	CASSPPWGLQAHRGYTF	TGTGCCAGCAGTCCACCGTGGGGGCTCCAAGCCCATCGCGGCTACACCTTC